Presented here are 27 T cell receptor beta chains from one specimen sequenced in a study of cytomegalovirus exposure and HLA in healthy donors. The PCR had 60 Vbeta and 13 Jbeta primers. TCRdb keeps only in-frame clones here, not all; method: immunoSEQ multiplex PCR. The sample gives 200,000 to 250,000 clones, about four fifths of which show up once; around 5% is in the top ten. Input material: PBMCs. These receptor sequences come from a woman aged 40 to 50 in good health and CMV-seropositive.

CDR3 residues: CASSLGLAGADTQYF. In nucleotides, the CDR3 is TGCGCCAGCAGCCTGGGTTTAGCGGGAGCAGATACGCAGTATTTT. The rearrangement joins TRBV5-1 to TRBJ2-3; 9 nucleotides align to TRBD2. V lost 4 bases and J lost 4; bases outside the gene matches: 7. Germline loops: CDR1 SGHRS, CDR2 YFSETQ. The CDR3 has 15 residues. Variable domain in full (rest from reference TRBV5-1 and TRBJ2-3): KAGVTQTPRYLIKTRGQQVTLSCSPISGHRSVSWYQQTPGQGLQFLFEYFSETQRNKGNFPGRFSGRQFSNSRSEMNVSTLELGDSALYLCASSLGLAGADTQYFGPGTRLTVL.

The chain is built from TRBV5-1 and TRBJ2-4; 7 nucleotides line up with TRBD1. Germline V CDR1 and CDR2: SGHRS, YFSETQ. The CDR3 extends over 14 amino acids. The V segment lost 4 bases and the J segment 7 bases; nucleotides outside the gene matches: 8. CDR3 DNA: TGCGCCAGCAGCGATCGACAGGGTGGCAACATTCAGTACTTC. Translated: CASSDRQGGNIQYF.

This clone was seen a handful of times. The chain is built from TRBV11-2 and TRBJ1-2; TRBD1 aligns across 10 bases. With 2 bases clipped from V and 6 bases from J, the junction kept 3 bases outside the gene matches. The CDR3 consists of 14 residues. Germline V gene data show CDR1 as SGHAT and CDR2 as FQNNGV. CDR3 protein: CASSLWDRGNGYTF. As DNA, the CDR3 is TGTGCCAGCAGCTTATGGGACAGGGGTAATGGCTACACCTTC.

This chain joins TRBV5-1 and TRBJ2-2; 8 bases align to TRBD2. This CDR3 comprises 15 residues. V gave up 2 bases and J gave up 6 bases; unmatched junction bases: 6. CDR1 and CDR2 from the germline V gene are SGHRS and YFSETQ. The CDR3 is CASSFFGRGAGELFF. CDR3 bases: TGCGCCAGCAGCTTTTTCGGGAGGGGTGCCGGGGAGCTGTTTTTT.

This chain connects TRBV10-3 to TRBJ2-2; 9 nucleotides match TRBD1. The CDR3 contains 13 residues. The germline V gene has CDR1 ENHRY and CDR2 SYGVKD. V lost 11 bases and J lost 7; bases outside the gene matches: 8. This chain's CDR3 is CAVQGAGDGELFF. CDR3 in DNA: TGTGCCGTACAGGGGGCTGGGGACGGGGAGCTGTTTTTT.

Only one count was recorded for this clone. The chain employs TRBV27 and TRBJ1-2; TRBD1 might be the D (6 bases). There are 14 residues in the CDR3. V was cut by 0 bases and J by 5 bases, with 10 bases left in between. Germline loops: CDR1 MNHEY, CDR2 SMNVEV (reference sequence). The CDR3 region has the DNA TGTGCCAGCAGTTTATCGCCACAGGGATATGGCTACACCTTC. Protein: CASSLSPQGYGYTF.

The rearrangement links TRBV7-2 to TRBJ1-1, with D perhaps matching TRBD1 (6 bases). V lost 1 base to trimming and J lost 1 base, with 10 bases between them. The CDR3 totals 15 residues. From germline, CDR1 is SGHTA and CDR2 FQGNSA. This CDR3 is CASSLVTGTNTEAFF. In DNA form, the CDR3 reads TGTGCCAGCAGCTTAGTTACAGGGACGAACACTGAAGCTTTCTTT.

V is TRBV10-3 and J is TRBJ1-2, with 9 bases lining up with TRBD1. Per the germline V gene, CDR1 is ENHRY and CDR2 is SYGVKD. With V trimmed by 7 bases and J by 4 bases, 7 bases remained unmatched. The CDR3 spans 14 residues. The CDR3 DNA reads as TGTGCCATCACCTCTGACAGGGGGTCCTATGGCTACACCTTC. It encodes CAITSDRGSYGYTF.

In nucleotides, the CDR3 is TGCGCCAGCAGCTTGGTCTCCGTCTCAGGGGCAACTAATGAAAAACTGTTTTTT. It encodes CASSLVSVSGATNEKLFF. V and J are TRBV5-1 and TRBJ1-4; maybe TRBD1 (6 bases). V was pared by 0 bases and J by 0 bases, with 15 bases between. Germline lookup yields CDR1 SGHRS and CDR2 YFSETQ. The CDR3 extends over 18 amino acids.

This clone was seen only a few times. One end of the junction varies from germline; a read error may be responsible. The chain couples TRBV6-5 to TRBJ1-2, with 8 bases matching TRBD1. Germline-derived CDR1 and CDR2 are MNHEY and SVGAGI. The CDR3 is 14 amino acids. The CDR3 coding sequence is TGTGCCAGCAGTTACTCAATTACCGGGACAGGTACCCACTTC. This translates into CASSYSITGTGTHF.

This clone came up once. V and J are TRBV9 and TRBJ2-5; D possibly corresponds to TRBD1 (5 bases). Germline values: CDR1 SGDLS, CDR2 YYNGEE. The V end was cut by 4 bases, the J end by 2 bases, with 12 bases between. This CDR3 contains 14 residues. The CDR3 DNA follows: TGTGCCAGCAGCCCTGAGGCAGGGCAAGAGACCCAGTACTTC. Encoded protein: CASSPEAGQETQYF. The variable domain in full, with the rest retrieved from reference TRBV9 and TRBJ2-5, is DSGVTQTPKHLITATGQRVTLRCSPRSGDLSVYWYQQSLDQGLQFLIQYYNGEERAKGNILERFSAQQFPDLHSELNLSSLELGDSALYFCASSPEAGQETQYFGPGTRLLVL.

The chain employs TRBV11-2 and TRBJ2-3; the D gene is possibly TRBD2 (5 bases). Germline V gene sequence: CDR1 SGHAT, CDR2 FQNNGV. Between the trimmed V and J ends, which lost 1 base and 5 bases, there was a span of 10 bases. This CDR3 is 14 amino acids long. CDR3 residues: CASSLVLAVDTQYF. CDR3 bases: TGTGCCAGCAGCTTAGTTCTAGCAGTAGATACGCAGTATTTT.

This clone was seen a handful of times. The CDR3 is CASSSSASYEQYF. The CDR3 DNA sequence: TGTGCCAGCAGCTCTAGCGCCTCCTACGAGCAGTACTTC. The rearrangement links TRBV7-2 to TRBJ2-7; weak D call: TRBD2 (6 bases). Trimming cost V 4 bases and J 0 bases, with 7 bases left between them. This CDR3 is built from 13 residues. The germline V gene has CDR1 SGHTA and CDR2 FQGNSA.

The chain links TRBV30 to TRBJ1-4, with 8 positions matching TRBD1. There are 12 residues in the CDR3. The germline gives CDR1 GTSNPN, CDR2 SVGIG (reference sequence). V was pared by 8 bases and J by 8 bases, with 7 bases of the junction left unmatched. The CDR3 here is CALGQGLEKLFF. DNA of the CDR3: TGTGCCCTCGGACAGGGTTTAGAAAAACTGTTTTTT.

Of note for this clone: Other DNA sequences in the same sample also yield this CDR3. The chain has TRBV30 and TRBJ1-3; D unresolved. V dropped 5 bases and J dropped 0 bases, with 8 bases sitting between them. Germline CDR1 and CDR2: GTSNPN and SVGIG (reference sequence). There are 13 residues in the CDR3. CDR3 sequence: CAWGGSSGNTIYF. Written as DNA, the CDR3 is TGTGCCTGGGGAGGAAGCTCTGGAAACACCATATATTTT.

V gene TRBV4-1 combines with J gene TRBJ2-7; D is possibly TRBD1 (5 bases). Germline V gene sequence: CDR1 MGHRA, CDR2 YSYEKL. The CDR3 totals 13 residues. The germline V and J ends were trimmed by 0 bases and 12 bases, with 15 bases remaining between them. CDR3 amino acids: CASSQERFGTGYF. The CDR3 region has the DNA TGCGCCAGCAGCCAAGAAAGGTTCGGAACAGGGTACTTC.

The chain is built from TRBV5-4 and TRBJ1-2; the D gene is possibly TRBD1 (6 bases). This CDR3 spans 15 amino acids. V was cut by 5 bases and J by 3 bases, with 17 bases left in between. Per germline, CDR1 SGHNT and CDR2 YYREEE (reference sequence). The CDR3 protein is CASRPGDAAYYGYTF. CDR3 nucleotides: TGTGCCAGCAGACCAGGGGACGCCGCTTACTATGGCTACACCTTC.

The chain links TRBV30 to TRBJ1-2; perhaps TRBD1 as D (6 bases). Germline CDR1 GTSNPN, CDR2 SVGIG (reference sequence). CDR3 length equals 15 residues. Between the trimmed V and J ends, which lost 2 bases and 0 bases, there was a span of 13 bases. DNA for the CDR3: TGTGCCTGGAGTCTCTGGGGGCGAGCTAACTATGGCTACACCTTC. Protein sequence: CAWSLWGRANYGYTF.

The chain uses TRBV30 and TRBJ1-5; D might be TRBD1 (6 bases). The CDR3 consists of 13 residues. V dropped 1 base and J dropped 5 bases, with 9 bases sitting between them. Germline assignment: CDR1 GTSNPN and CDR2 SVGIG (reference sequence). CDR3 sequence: CAWSGQADQPQHF. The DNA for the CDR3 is TGTGCCTGGAGTGGACAGGCCGATCAGCCCCAGCATTTT.

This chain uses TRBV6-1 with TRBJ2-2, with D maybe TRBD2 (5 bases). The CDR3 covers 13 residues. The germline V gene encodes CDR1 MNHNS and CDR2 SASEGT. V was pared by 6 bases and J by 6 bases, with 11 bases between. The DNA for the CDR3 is TGTGCCAGCAGAGGCCTAGCTGCCGGGGAGCTGTTTTTT. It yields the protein CASRGLAAGELFF.

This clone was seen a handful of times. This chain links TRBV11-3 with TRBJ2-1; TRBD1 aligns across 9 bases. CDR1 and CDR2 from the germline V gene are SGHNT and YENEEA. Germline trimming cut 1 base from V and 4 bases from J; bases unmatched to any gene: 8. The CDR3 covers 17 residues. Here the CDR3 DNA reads TGTGCCAGCAGCTTAGGACCGACAGGGGGGTCGTACAATGAGCAGTTCTTC. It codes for CASSLGPTGGSYNEQFF.

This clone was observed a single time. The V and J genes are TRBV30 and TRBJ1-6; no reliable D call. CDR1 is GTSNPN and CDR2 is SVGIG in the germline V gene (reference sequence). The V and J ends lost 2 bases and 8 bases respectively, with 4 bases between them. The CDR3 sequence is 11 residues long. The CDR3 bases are TGTGCCTGGAGTCTCGATTCACCCCTCCACTTT. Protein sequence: CAWSLDSPLHF.

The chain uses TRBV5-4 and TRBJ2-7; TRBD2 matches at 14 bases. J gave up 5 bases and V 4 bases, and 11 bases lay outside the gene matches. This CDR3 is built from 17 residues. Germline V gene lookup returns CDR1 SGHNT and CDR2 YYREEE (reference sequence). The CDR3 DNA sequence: TGTGCCAGCAGCCGGGGACTAGCGGGAGCCTTCATCAACGAGCAGTACTTC. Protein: CASSRGLAGAFINEQYF. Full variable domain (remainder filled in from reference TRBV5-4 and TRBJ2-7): ETGVTQSPTHLIKTRGQQVTLRCSSQSGHNTVSWYQQALGQGPQFIFQYYREEENGRGNFPPRFSGLQFPNYSSELNVNALELDDSALYLCASSRGLAGAFINEQYFGPGTRLTVT.

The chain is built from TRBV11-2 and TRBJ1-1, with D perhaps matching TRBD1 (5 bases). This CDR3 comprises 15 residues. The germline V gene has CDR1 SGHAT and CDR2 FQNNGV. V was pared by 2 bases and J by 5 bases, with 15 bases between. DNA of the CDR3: TGTGCCAGCAGCTTAACGCAGGGTATAAGAACTGAAGCTTTCTTT. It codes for CASSLTQGIRTEAFF. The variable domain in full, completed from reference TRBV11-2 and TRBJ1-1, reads EAGVAQSPRYKIIEKRQSVAFWCNPISGHATLYWYQQILGQGPKLLIQFQNNGVVDDSQLPKDRFSAERLKGVDSTLKIQPAKLEDSAVYLCASSLTQGIRTEAFFGQGTRLTVV.

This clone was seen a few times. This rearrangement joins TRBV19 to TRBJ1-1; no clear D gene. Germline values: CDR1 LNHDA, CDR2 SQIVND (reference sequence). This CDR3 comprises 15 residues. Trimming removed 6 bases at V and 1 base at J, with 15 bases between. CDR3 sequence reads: CASSNPSGGNTEAFF. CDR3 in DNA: TGTGCCAGTAGCAACCCCTCGGGAGGGAACACTGAAGCTTTCTTT.

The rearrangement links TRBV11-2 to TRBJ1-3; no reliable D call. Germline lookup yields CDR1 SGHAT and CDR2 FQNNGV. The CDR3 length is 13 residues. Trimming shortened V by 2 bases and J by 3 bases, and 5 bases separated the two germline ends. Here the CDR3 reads CASSLSNGNTIYF. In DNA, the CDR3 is TGTGCCAGCAGCTTATCAAATGGAAACACCATATATTTT.

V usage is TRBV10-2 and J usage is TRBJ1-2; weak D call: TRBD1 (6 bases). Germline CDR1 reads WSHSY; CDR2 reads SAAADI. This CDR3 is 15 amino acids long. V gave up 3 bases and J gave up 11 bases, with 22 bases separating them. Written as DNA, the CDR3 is TGCGCCAGCAGTGAAGTGGGGGCTTTTCCTCCAGTGTACACCTTC. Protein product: CASSEVGAFPPVYTF.